The TCR beta chain under discussion was sequenced for a study of blood T cell repertoires in COVID-19. The CDR3 runs to 18 residues. As processed by the authors: For nucleated cells, counts were estimated from reference gene primer amplification. TCRdb's copy holds only in-frame clones and misses some; the assay was immunoSEQ multiplex PCR. V, J and clone size derive from that table, while D and trimming were established from the DNA sequence. The sample consists of over 100,000 clones, around 82% of them appearing once. Sequenced sample: peripheral blood. The V gene is TRBV21-1, the J gene TRBJ2-1; the DNA was not compared with TRBD2, the D call given in the table. TRBV21-1 is described as a pseudogene. This receptor was identified in a human donor in a cohort sampled during active or convalescent COVID-19. CDR3 nucleotide sequence: TGTGCCAGCAGCAAAAACCCCCCCGGGAGCACCTACTACAATGAGCAGTTCTTC. Its translation is CASSKNPPGSTYYNEQFF.